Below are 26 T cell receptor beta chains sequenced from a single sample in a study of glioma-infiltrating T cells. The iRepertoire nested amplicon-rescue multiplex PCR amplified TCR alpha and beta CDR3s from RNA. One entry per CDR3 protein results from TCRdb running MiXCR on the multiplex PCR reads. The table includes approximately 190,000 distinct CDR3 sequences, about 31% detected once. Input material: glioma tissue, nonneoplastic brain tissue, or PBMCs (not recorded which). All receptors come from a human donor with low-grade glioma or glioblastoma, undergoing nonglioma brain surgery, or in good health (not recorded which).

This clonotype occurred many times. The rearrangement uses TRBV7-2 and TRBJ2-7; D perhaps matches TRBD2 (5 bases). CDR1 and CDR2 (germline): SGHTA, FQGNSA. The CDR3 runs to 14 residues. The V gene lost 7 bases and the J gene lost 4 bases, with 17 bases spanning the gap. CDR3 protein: CASKEGPGWYEQYF. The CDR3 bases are TGTGCCAGCAAAGAAGGGCCGGGATGGTACGAGCAGTACTTC.

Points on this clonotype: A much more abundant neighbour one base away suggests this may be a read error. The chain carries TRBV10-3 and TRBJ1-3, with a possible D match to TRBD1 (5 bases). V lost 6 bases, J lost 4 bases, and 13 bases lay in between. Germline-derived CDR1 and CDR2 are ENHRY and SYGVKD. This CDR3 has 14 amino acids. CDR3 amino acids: CAIRGESQGNTIYF. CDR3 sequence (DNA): TGTGCCATCAGAGGGGAGAGTCAAGGAAACACCATATATTTT.

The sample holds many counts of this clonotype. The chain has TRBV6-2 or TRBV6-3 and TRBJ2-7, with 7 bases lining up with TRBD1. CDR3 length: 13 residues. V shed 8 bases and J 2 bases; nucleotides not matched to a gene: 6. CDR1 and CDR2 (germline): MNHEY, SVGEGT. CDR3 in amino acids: CASRDRRTYEQYF. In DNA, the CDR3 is TGTGCCAGCCGGGACAGACGCACCTACGAGCAGTACTTC.

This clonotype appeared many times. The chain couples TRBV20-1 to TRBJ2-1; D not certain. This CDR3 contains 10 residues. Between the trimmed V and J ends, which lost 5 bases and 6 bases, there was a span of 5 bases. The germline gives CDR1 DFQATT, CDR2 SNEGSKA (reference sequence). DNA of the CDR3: TGCAGTGCTCATACCAATGAGCAGTTCTTC. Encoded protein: CSAHTNEQFF.

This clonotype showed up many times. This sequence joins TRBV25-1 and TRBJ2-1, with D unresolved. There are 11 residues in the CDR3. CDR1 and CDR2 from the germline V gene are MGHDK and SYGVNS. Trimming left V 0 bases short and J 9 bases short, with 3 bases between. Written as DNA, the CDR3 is TGTGCCAGCAGTGAATATGGTGAGCAGTTCTTC. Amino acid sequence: CASSEYGEQFF.

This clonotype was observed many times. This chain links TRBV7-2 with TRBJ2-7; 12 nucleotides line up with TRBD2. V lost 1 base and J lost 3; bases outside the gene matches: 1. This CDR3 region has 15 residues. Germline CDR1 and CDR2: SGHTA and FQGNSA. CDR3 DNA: TGTGCCAGCAGCTTAGGGGGACTAGCGGGCTACGAGCAGTACTTC. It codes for CASSLGGLAGYEQYF.

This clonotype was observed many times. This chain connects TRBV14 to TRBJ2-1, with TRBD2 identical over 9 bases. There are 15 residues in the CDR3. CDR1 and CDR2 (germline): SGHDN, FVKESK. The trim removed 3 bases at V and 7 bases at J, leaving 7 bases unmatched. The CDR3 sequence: CASSHTRLAGNEQFF. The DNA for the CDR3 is TGTGCCAGCAGCCACACCCGGCTAGCGGGAAATGAGCAGTTCTTC.

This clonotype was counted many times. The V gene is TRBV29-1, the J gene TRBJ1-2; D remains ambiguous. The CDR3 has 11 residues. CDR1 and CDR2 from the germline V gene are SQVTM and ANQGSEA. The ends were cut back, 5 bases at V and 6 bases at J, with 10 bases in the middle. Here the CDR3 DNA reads TGCAGCGTTTTCCGGACGGATGGCTACACCTTC. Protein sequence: CSVFRTDGYTF.

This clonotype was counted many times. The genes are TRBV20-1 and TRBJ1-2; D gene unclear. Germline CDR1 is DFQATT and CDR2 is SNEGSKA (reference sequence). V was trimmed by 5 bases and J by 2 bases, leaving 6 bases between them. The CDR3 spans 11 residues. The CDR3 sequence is CSALANYGYTF. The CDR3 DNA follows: TGCAGTGCTCTGGCCAACTATGGCTACACCTTC.

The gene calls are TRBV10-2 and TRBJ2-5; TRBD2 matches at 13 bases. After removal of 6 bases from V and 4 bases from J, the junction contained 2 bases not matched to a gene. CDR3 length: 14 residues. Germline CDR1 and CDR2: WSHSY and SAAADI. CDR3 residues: CASRGLAGVETQYF. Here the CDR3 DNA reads TGCGCCAGCAGAGGACTAGCGGGGGTAGAGACCCAGTACTTC.

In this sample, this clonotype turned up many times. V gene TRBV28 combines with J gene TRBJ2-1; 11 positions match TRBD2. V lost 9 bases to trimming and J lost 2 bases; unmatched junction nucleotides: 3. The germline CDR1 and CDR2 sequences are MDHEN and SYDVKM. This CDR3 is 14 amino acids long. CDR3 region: CASWGLAAYNEQFF. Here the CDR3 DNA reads TGTGCCAGTTGGGGACTAGCGGCCTACAATGAGCAGTTCTTC. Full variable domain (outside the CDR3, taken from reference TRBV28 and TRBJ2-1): DVKVTQSSRYLVKRTGEKVFLECVQDMDHENMFWYRQDPGLGLRLIYFSYDVKMKEKGDIPEGYSVSREKKERFSLILESASTNQTSMYLCASWGLAAYNEQFFGPGTRLTVL.

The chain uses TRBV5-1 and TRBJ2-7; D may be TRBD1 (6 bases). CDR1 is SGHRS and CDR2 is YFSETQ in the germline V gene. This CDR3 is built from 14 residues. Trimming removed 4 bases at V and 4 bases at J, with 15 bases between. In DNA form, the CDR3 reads TGCGCCAGCAGCCCGGACAGTAAATCTTACGAGCAGTACTTC. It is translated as CASSPDSKSYEQYF.

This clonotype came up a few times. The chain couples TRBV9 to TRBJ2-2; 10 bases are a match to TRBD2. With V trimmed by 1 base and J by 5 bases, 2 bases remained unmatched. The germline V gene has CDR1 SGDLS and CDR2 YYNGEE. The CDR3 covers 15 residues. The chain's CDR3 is CASSVTSGVTGELFF. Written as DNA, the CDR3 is TGTGCCAGCAGCGTAACTAGCGGGGTTACCGGGGAGCTGTTTTTT. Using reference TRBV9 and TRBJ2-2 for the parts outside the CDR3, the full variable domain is DSGVTQTPKHLITATGQRVTLRCSPRSGDLSVYWYQQSLDQGLQFLIQYYNGEERAKGNILERFSAQQFPDLHSELNLSSLELGDSALYFCASSVTSGVTGELFFGEGSRLTVL.

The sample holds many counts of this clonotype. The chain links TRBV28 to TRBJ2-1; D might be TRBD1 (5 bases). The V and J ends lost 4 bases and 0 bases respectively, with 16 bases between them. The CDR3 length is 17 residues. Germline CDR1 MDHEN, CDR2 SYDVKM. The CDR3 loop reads CASSSYFRGFSYNEQFF. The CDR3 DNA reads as TGTGCCAGCAGTTCTTATTTTAGGGGATTCTCCTACAATGAGCAGTTCTTC.

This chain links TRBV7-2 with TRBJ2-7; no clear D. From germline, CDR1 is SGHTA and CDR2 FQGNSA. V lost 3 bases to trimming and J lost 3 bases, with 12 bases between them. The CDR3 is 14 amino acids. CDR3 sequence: CASSFSSGFYEQYF. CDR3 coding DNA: TGTGCCAGCAGCTTTTCTTCCGGGTTCTACGAGCAGTACTTC.

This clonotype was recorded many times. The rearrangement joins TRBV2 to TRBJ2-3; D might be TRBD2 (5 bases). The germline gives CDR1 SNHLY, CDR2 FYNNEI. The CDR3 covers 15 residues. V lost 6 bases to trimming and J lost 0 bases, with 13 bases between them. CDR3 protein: CASRDLYPSTDTQYF. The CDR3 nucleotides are TGTGCCAGCAGGGACTTGTACCCTAGCACAGATACGCAGTATTTT.

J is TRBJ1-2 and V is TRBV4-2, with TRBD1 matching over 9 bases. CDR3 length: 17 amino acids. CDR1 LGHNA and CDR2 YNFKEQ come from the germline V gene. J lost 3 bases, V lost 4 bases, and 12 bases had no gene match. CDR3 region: CASSPDPQGAGHYGYTF. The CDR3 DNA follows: TGTGCCAGCAGCCCGGACCCACAGGGGGCAGGACACTATGGCTACACCTTC.

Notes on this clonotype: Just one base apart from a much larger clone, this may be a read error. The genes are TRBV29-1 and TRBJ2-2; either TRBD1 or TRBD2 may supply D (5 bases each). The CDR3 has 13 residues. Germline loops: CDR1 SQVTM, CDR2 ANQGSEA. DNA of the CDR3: TGCAGCGTTGAGGGGACGAACACCGGGGAGCTGGTTTTT. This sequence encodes CSVEGTNTGELVF.

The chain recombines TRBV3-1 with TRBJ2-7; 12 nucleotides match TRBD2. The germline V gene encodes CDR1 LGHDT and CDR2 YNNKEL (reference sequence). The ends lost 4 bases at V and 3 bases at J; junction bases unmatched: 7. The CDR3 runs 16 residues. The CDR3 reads CASSPRTSGIDYEQYF. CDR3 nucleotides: TGTGCCAGCAGCCCTCGGACTAGCGGGATAGACTACGAGCAGTACTTC.

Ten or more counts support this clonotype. DNA of the CDR3: TGTGCCAGTAGTAAGGGCTCCGGAACAGCTAGCTACAATGAGCAGTTCTTC. Its protein is CASSKGSGTASYNEQFF. The chain is built from TRBV19 and TRBJ2-1; no firm D call. Trimming shortened V by 4 bases and J by 3 bases, and 19 bases separated the two germline ends. The CDR3 is 17 amino acids. Germline assignment: CDR1 LNHDA and CDR2 SQIVND (reference sequence).

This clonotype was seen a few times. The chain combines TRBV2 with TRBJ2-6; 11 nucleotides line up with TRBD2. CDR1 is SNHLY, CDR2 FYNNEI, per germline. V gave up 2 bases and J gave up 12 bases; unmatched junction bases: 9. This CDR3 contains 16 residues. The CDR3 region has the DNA TGTGCCAGCAGTGAACGGGGCAGACTAGCGGGAACCGTCCTGACTTTC. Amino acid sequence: CASSERGRLAGTVLTF.

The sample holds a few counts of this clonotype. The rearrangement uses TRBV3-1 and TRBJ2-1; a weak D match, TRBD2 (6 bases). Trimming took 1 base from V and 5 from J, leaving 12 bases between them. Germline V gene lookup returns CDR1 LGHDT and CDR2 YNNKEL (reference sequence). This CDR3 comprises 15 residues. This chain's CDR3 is CASSQVEGGDNEQFF. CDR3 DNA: TGTGCCAGCAGCCAAGTGGAGGGAGGTGACAATGAGCAGTTCTTC.

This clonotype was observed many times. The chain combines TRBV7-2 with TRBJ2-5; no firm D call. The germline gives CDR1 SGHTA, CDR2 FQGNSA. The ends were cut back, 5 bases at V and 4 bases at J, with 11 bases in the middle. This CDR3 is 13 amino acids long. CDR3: CASSTLVGETQYF. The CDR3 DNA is TGTGCCAGCAGCACCCTAGTTGGAGAGACCCAGTACTTC. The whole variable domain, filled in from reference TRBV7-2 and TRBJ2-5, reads GAGVSQSPSNKVTEKGKDVELRCDPISGHTALYWYRQSLGQGLEFLIYFQGNSAPDKSGLPSDRFSAERTGGSVSTLTIQRTQQEDSAVYLCASSTLVGETQYFGPGTRLLVL.

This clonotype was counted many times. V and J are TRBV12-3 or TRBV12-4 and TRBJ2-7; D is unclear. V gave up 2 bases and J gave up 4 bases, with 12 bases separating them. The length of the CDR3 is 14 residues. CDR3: CASSLMSVAYEQYF. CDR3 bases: TGTGCCAGCAGTTTAATGTCTGTTGCATACGAGCAGTACTTC.

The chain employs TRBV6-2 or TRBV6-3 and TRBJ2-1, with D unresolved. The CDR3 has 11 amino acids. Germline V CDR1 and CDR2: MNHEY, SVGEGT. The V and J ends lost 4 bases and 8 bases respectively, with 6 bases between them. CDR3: CASSSAYEQFF. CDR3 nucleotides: TGTGCCAGCAGTTCCGCCTATGAGCAGTTCTTC.

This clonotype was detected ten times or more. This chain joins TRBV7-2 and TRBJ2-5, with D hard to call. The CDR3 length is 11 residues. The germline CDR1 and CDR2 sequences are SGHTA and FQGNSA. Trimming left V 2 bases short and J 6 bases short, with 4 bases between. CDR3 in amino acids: CASSLLQTQYF. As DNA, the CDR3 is TGTGCCAGCAGCTTATTGCAGACCCAGTACTTC.